A selection of T cell receptor beta chains follows, all from one sample in a study. MiXCR, applied by TCRdb to the RT-PCR reads, yields one record per CDR3 protein. Counted here are about 700,000 distinct CDR3 sequences, 11% to 15% occurring once; the ten biggest clones make up roughly 3.6%. Sequencing input: memory CD4+ T cells from blood. These receptors all stem from a female donor in good health, serving as a healthy control. The CDR3 runs from the conserved cysteine through the conserved F or W.

cdr3_length	v_call	j_call	cdr3_aa
14	TRBV7-9	TRBJ1-1	CASSLRLADTEAFF
13	TRBV7-2	TRBJ2-3	CASSYRGTDTQYF
13	TRBV27	TRBJ1-5	CASTQGYGQPQHF
14	TRBV10-3	TRBJ1-5	CAIKPQGHGQPQHF
14	TRBV4-3	TRBJ2-7	CASSPRTGFYEQYF
15	TRBV6-6	TRBJ1-5	CASSPGRGSNQPQHF
16	TRBV5-1	TRBJ2-1	CASSLVGDASYNEQFF
14	TRBV7-9	TRBJ2-5	CASRGGAGQETQYF
16	TRBV5-6	TRBJ2-1	CASSFQIGGRNNEQFF
14	TRBV27	TRBJ2-1	CASSSGLEYNEQFF
15	TRBV7-2	TRBJ2-1	CASSFTGGLHNEQFF
13	TRBV20-1	TRBJ2-7	CSAPEGLAGGQYF
13	TRBV10-3	TRBJ2-5	CAISEDRRETQYF
12	TRBV6-2/TRBV6-3	TRBJ2-1	CASSFQGYEQFF